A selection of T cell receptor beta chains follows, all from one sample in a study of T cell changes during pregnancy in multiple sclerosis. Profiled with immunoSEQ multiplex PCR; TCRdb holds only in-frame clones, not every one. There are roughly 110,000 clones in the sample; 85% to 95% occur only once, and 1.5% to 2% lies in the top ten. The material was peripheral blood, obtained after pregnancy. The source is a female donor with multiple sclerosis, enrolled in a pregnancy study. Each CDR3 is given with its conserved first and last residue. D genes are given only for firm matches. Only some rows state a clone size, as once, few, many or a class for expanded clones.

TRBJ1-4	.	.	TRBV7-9	CASSLGQSNEKLFF	TGTGCCAGCAGCTTAGGGCAGTCTAATGAAAAACTGTTTTTT
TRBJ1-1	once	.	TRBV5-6	CASSLVGGATEAFF	TGTGCCAGCAGCTTGGTGGGGGGGGCCACTGAAGCTTTCTTT
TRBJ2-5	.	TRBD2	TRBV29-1	CSAVAGGETQYF	TGCAGCGCTGTAGCGGGAGGGGAGACCCAGTACTTC
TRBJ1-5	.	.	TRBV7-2	CASSLARRGHQPQHF	TGTGCCAGCAGCTTAGCGAGAAGGGGCCATCAGCCCCAGCATTTT
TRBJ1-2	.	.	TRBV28	CASREGYGYTF	TGTGCCAGCAGAGAGGGCTATGGCTACACCTTC
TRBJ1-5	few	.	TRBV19	CASRQGYQPQHF	TGTGCCAGTAGGCAGGGGTATCAGCCCCAGCATTTT
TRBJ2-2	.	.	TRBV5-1	CASSLAERVTGELFF	TGCGCCAGCAGCTTGGCGGAGCGCGTCACCGGGGAGCTGTTTTTT
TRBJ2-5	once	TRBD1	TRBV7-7	CASSTGTGGETQYF	TGTGCCAGCAGCACCGGGACAGGTGGAGAGACCCAGTACTTC
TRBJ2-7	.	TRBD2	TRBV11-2	CASVGTSGSYEQYF	TGTGCCAGCGTCGGGACTAGCGGGAGCTACGAGCAGTACTTC
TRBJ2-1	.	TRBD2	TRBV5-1	CASSLDSSGGVYEQFF	TGCGCCAGCAGCTTGGATTCTAGCGGGGGGGTCTATGAGCAGTTCTTC
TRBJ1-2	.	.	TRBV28	CASSLRRQDYGYTF	TGTGCCAGCAGCCTAAGGAGACAGGACTATGGCTACACCTTC
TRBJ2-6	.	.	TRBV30	CAWRSSGANVLTF	TGTGCCTGGAGATCTTCTGGGGCCAACGTCCTGACTTTC
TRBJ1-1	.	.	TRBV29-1	CSVSDRLNTEAFF	TGCAGCGTTTCTGACAGACTGAACACTGAAGCTTTCTTT
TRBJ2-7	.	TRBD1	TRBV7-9	CASSRDSAYEQYF	TGTGCCAGCAGCCGGGACAGCGCCTACGAGCAGTACTTC
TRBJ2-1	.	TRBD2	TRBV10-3	CAISERAGAGTNEQFF	TGTGCCATCAGTGAGAGAGCGGGAGCGGGTACCAATGAGCAGTTCTTC
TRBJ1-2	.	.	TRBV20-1	CSARDGDGYTF	TGCAGTGCTAGAGACGGGGATGGCTACACCTTC
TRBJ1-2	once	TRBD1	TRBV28	CASGMTGGKGYTF	TGTGCCAGCGGAATGACAGGGGGAAAAGGCTACACCTTC
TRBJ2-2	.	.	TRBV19	CASSHQAGGSTGELFF	TGTGCCAGTAGTCATCAGGCAGGAGGTAGCACCGGGGAGCTGTTTTTT
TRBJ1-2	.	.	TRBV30	CAWSVRRGLYGYTF	TGTGCCTGGAGTGTACGGAGAGGGCTCTATGGCTACACCTTC
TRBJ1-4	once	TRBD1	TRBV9	CASSAGGTANEKLFF	TGTGCCAGCAGCGCGGGGGGGACAGCAAATGAAAAACTGTTTTTT
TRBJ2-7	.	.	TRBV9	CASSVEGESYEQYF	TGTGCCAGCAGCGTAGAGGGGGAGTCCTACGAGCAGTACTTC
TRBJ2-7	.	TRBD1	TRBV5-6	CASSFVGTGEYYEQYF	TGTGCCAGCAGCTTTGTCGGGACAGGGGAGTACTACGAGCAGTACTTC
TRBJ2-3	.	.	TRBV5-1	CASSSQRVTRTDTQYF	TGCGCCAGCAGCTCCCAGCGGGTAACGCGCACAGATACGCAGTATTTT
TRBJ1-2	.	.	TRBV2	CASSGQVANYGYTF	TGTGCCAGCAGTGGGCAGGTAGCTAACTATGGCTACACCTTC
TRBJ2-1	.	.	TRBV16	CASSFQLGTGSYNEQFF	TGTGCCAGCAGCTTCCAATTAGGAACGGGCTCCTACAATGAGCAGTTCTTC
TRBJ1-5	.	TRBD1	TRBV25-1	CASSAWGGAGGPNQPQHF	TGTGCCAGCAGTGCCTGGGGGGGAGCAGGGGGCCCCAATCAGCCCCAGCATTTT
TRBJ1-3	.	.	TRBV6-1	CASSLGNTIYF	TGTGCCAGCAGCCTCGGAAACACCATATATTTT